These 20 T cell receptor beta chains were all obtained from the same sample, sequenced in a study of blood T cell repertoires in COVID-19. Only in-frame clones appear in the TCRdb table, and some are missing; sequencing was by immunoSEQ multiplex PCR. The sample consists of about 130,000 clones, roughly 80% of them appearing once. The source material was peripheral blood. Receptors were obtained from a woman older than 75 with acute or convalescent COVID-19.

The gene calls are TRBV3-1 (or the pseudogene TRBV3-2) and TRBJ1-5, with D possibly matching TRBD1 (5 bases). CDR1 is LGHDT and CDR2 is YNNKEL in the germline V gene (reference sequence). Trimming removed 1 base at V and 3 bases at J, with 16 bases between. The CDR3 has 17 amino acids. This CDR3 is CASSQGRRAGSNQPQHF. CDR3 bases: TGTGCCAGCAGCCAAGGTCGTAGGGCAGGGTCCAATCAGCCCCAGCATTTT.

The rearrangement joins TRBV10-2 to TRBJ1-1; unclear D gene. The CDR3 length is 12 residues. V was trimmed by 6 bases and J by 1 base, leaving 6 bases between them. CDR1 and CDR2 from the germline V gene are WSHSY and SAAADI. The CDR3 DNA follows: TGCGCCAGCAGAAGACAGAACACTGAAGCTTTCTTT. It encodes CASRRQNTEAFF.

The chain joins TRBV12-3 or TRBV12-4 to TRBJ1-2; D is undetermined. CDR3 length: 12 residues. Trimming pared 5 bases from V and 8 bases from J, leaving 12 bases between. This CDR3 reads CASSRESLGYTF. Written as DNA, the CDR3 is TGTGCCAGCAGTCGCGAATCGTTAGGCTACACCTTC.

This sequence joins TRBV20-1 and TRBJ2-3, with D possibly matching TRBD1 (5 bases). The germline V and J ends were trimmed by 3 bases and 2 bases, with 15 bases remaining between them. This CDR3 region has 15 residues. The germline CDR1 and CDR2 sequences are DFQATT and SNEGSKA (reference sequence). CDR3 sequence (DNA): TGCAGTGCTAGTTCTCGCAGGGCCTCCACAGATACGCAGTATTTT. Translation gives CSASSRRASTDTQYF.

The chain joins TRBV10-3 to TRBJ1-1; D perhaps matches TRBD1 (5 bases). The CDR3 extends over 13 amino acids. The germline CDR1 and CDR2 sequences are ENHRY and SYGVKD. V was shortened by 6 bases and J by 3 bases, with 11 bases between the two germline ends. CDR3 DNA sequence: TGTGCCATCAGACTCAGGGTGGACACTGAAGCTTTCTTT. Translation gives CAIRLRVDTEAFF.

A single count supports this clone. The chain joins TRBV7-8 to TRBJ1-6; D is unclear. In germline, CDR1 is SGHVS, CDR2 FQNEAQ. With 4 bases removed from V and 0 bases from J, the gap between germline ends came to 16 bases. This CDR3 region has 18 residues. The CDR3 DNA reads as TGTGCCAGCAGCTCAATACAGCGGCGGAGCTCCTATAATTCACCCCTCCACTTT. This encodes CASSSIQRRSSYNSPLHF.

In its sample, this clone was seen once. V usage is TRBV7-8 and J usage is TRBJ2-5, with D maybe TRBD2 (6 bases). Trimming pared 4 bases from V and 1 base from J, leaving 10 bases between. The germline V gene encodes CDR1 SGHVS and CDR2 FQNEAQ. This CDR3 spans 14 amino acids. CDR3 region: CASSWGTVQETQYF. DNA for the CDR3: TGTGCCAGCAGCTGGGGGACTGTCCAAGAGACCCAGTACTTC.

The chain couples TRBV6-5 to TRBJ2-7, with a weak D call TRBD1 (5 bases). Germline lookup yields CDR1 MNHEY and CDR2 SVGAGI. Between the trimmed V and J ends, which lost 6 bases and 0 bases, there was a span of 15 bases. The CDR3 covers 15 residues. CDR3 sequence: CASRGPSYSSYEQYF. DNA of the CDR3: TGTGCCAGCAGGGGGCCAAGCTACAGCTCCTACGAGCAGTACTTC.

V and J are TRBV2 and TRBJ1-2; unclear D gene. V lost 6 bases to trimming and J lost 6 bases, with 17 bases between them. The CDR3 length is 14 residues. The germline gives CDR1 SNHLY, CDR2 FYNNEI. The CDR3 protein is CASRDDTITHGYTF. The CDR3 DNA is TGTGCCAGCAGAGATGATACAATTACCCATGGCTACACCTTC.

V is TRBV6-5 and J is TRBJ1-2; TRBD1 might be the D (6 bases). Trimming left V 7 bases short and J 0 bases short, with 12 bases between. This CDR3 is 14 amino acids long. Germline V CDR1 and CDR2: MNHEY, SVGAGI. CDR3 protein: CASNKQGANYGYTF. The CDR3, as DNA: TGTGCCAGCAATAAACAGGGAGCTAACTATGGCTACACCTTC.

J is TRBJ1-3 and V is TRBV13; D gene uncertain. Germline CDR1 and CDR2: PRHDT and FYEKMQ (reference sequence). Trimming took 2 bases from V and 0 from J, leaving 8 bases between them. The CDR3 spans 15 residues. CDR3 sequence: CASSLRILSGNTIYF. CDR3 in DNA: TGTGCCAGCAGCTTACGCATACTCTCTGGAAACACCATATATTTT. Using reference TRBV13 and TRBJ1-3 for the parts outside the CDR3, the full variable domain is AAGVIQSPRHLIKEKRETATLKCYPIPRHDTVYWYQQGPGQDPQFLISFYEKMQSDKGSIPDRFSAQQFSDYHSELNMSSLELGDSALYFCASSLRILSGNTIYFGEGSWLTVV.

The chain is built from TRBV4-2 and TRBJ1-2; D possibly corresponds to TRBD1 (5 bases). V was shortened by 0 bases and J by 7 bases, with 6 bases between the two germline ends. The CDR3 is 12 amino acids. Germline V gene lookup returns CDR1 LGHNA and CDR2 YNFKEQ. CDR3 residues: CASSQEGVGYTF. The CDR3 DNA sequence: TGTGCCAGCAGCCAAGAAGGGGTTGGCTACACCTTC.

The rearrangement joins TRBV9 to TRBJ1-3; the D gene is possibly TRBD1 (6 bases). Germline CDR1 is SGDLS and CDR2 is YYNGEE. V was cut by 1 base and J by 0 bases, with 26 bases left in between. This CDR3 spans 21 amino acids. In DNA form, the CDR3 reads TGTGCCAGCAGCGTAACAGATCTTAATGGAGGACAGTTCTCCTCTGGAAACACCATATATTTT. Encoded protein: CASSVTDLNGGQFSSGNTIYF.

This chain joins TRBV21-1 and TRBJ1-5. TRBV21-1 is classified as a pseudogene. The CDR3 totals 16 residues. CDR3 sequence: CASSKGRGGSNQPQHF. The CDR3 coding sequence is TGTGCCAGCAGCAAAGGGAGGGGGGGTAGCAATCAGCCCCAGCATTTT.

V gene TRBV6-5 combines with J gene TRBJ2-2, with D possibly TRBD2 on 5 matching bases. The CDR3 runs to 16 residues. Germline-derived CDR1 and CDR2 are MNHEY and SVGAGI. The V and J ends lost 4 bases and 2 bases respectively, with 14 bases between them. The CDR3 protein is CASSSLGSGNTGELFF. CDR3 sequence (DNA): TGTGCCAGCAGTTCCCTAGGGAGCGGAAACACCGGGGAGCTGTTTTTT.

The rearrangement uses TRBV13 and TRBJ2-1, with TRBD2 matching 10 bases. Trimming removed 4 bases from V and 7 bases from J; junction bases left unmatched: 22. The length of the CDR3 is 20 residues. The germline V gene encodes CDR1 PRHDT and CDR2 FYEKMQ (reference sequence). The CDR3 loop is CASSSPLAGVSYSVVNEQFF. The DNA for the CDR3 is TGTGCCAGCAGCTCCCCCCTAGCGGGGGTATCCTACAGCGTTGTTAATGAGCAGTTCTTC.

The chain employs TRBV2 and TRBJ1-2; D is perhaps TRBD1 (6 bases). Trimming stripped 6 bases from V and 6 bases from J, with 14 bases between. The CDR3 runs to 13 residues. Germline values: CDR1 SNHLY, CDR2 FYNNEI. The CDR3 sequence: CASRDSLADGYTF. Here the CDR3 DNA reads TGTGCCAGCAGGGACAGCCTCGCTGATGGCTACACCTTC.

The chain carries TRBV7-9 and TRBJ1-1; TRBD1 is a possible D gene (5 bases). V dropped 0 bases and J dropped 2 bases, with 7 bases sitting between them. Germline V gene sequence: CDR1 SEHNR, CDR2 FQNEAQ (reference sequence). The CDR3 loop spans 14 amino acids. The chain's CDR3 is CASSLAGGNTEAFF. Written as DNA, the CDR3 is TGTGCCAGCAGCTTAGCGGGGGGAAACACTGAAGCTTTCTTT. The entire variable domain, with the rest obtained from reference TRBV7-9 and TRBJ1-1, is as follows: DTGVSQNPRHKITKRGQNVTFRCDPISEHNRLYWYRQTLGQGPEFLTYFQNEAQLEKSRLLSDRFSAERPKGSFSTLEIQRTEQGDSAMYLCASSLAGGNTEAFFGQGTRLTVV.

Here the CDR3 reads CASSLVRGSGEAFF. The DNA of the CDR3 is TGCGCCAGCAGCTTGGTTAGGGGATCAGGTGAAGCTTTCTTT. The chain is built from TRBV5-1 and TRBJ1-1; possibly TRBD1 for D (5 bases). Germline V gene sequence: CDR1 SGHRS, CDR2 YFSETQ. The CDR3 length is 14 residues. V was clipped by 0 bases and J by 7 bases, with 13 bases between them.

In this sample, this clone turned up once. V gene TRBV5-1 combines with J gene TRBJ2-5; D may be TRBD1 (6 bases). V lost 3 bases to trimming and J lost 3 bases, with 15 bases between them. CDR3 length equals 15 residues. Germline V gene lookup returns CDR1 SGHRS and CDR2 YFSETQ. CDR3 residues: CASSYTTTGKETQYF. In DNA, the CDR3 is TGCGCCAGCAGCTACACCACTACAGGGAAAGAGACCCAGTACTTC.